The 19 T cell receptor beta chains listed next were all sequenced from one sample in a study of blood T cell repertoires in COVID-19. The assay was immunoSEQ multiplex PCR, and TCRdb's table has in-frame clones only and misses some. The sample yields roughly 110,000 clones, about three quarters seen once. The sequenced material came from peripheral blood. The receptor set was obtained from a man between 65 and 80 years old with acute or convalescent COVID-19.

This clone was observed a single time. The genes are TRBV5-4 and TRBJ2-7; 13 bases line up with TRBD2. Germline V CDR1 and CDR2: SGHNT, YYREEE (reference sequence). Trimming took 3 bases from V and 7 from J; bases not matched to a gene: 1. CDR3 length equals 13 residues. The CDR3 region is CASSSTSGGEQYF. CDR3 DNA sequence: TGTGCCAGCAGCTCGACTAGCGGGGGGGAGCAGTACTTC. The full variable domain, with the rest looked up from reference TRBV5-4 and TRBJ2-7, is ETGVTQSPTHLIKTRGQQVTLRCSSQSGHNTVSWYQQALGQGPQFIFQYYREEENGRGNFPPRFSGLQFPNYSSELNVNALELDDSALYLCASSSTSGGEQYFGPGTRLTVT.

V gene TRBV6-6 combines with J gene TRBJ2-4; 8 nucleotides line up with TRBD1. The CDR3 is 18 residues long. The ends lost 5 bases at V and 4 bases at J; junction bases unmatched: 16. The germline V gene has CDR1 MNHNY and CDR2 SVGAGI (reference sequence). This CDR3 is CASSPTLGGRGPKNIQYF. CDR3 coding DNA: TGTGCCAGCAGTCCCACGCTGGGGGGCAGGGGGCCAAAAAACATTCAGTACTTC.

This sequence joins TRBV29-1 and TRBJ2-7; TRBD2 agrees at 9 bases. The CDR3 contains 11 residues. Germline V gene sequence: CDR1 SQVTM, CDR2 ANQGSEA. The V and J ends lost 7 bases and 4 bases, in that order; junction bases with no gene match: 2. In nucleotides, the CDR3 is TGCAGCGCCCTAGCGGGATACGAGCAGTACTTC. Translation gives CSALAGYEQYF.

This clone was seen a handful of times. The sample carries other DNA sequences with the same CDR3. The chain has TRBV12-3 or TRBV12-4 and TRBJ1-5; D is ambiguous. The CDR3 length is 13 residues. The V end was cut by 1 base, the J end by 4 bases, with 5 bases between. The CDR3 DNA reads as TGTGCCAGCAGTTTAGGTAGAAATCAGCCCCAGCATTTT. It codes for CASSLGRNQPQHF.

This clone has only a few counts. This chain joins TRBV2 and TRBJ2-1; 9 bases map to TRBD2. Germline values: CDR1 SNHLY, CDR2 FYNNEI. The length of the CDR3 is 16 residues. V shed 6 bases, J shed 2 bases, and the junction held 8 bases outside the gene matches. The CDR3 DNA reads TGTGCCAGCAGAAAAAATAGCGGGGGTACCTACAATGAGCAGTTCTTC. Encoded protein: CASRKNSGGTYNEQFF.

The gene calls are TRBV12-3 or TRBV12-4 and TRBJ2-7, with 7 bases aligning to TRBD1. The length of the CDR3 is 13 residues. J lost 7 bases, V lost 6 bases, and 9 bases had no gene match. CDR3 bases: TGTGCCAGCAGCAAAACAGGGGCTGGAGAGCAGTACTTC. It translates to CASSKTGAGEQYF.

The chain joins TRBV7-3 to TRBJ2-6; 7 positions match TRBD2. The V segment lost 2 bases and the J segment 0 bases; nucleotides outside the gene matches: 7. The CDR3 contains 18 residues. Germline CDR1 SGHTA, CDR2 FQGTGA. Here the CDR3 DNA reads TGTGCCAGCAGCTTACAGGGAGGGTTAAGCTCTGGGGCCAACGTCCTGACTTTC. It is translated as CASSLQGGLSSGANVLTF.

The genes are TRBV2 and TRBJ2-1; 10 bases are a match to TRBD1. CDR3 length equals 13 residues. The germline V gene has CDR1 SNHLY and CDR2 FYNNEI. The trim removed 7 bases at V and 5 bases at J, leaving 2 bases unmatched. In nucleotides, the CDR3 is TGTGCCAGCATCGGACAGGGGGACAATGAGCAGTTCTTC. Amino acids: CASIGQGDNEQFF.

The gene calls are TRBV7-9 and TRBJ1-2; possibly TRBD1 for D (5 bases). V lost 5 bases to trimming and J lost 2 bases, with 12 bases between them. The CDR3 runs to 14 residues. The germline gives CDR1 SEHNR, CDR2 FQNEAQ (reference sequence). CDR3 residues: CASSPGLRNYGYTF. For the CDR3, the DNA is TGTGCCAGCAGCCCGGGACTGCGAAACTATGGCTACACCTTC.

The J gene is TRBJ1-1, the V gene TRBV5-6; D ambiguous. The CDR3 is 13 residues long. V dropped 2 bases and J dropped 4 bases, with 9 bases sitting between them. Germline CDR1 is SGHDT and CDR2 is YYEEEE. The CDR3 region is CASSLGGSTEAFF. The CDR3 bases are TGTGCCAGCAGCTTAGGAGGTTCCACTGAAGCTTTCTTT. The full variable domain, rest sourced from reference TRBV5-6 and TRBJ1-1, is DAGVTQSPTHLIKTRGQQVTLRCSPKSGHDTVSWYQQALGQGPQFIFQYYEEEERQRGNFPDRFSGHQFPNYSSELNVNALLLGDSALYLCASSLGGSTEAFFGQGTRLTVV.

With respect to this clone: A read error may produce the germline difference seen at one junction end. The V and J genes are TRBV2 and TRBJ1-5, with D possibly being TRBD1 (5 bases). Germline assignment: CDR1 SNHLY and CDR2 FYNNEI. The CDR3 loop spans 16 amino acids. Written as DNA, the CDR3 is TGTGCCAGCAGCGAAGGGACTGCAGGCAGCAATCAGCCCCAGCATTTT. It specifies CASSEGTAGSNQPQHF.

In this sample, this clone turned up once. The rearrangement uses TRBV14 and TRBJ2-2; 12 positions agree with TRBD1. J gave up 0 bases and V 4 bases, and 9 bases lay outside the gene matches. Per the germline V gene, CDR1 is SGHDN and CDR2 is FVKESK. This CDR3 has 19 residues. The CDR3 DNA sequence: TGTGCCAGCAGCCTCCTCCCGGGACAGGGGGCGTCGAACACCGGGGAGCTGTTTTTT. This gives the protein CASSLLPGQGASNTGELFF.

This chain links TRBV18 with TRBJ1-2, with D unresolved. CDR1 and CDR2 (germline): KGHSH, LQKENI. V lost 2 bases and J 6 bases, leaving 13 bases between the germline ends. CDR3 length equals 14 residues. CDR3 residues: CASSPGPGWDGYTF. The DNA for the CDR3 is TGTGCCAGCTCACCAGGTCCGGGTTGGGATGGCTACACCTTC. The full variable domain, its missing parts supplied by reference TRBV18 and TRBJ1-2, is NAGVMQNPRHLVRRRGQEARLRCSPMKGHSHVYWYRQLPEEGLKFMVYLQKENIIDESGMPKERFSAEFPKEGPSILRIQQVVRGDSAAYFCASSPGPGWDGYTFGSGTRLTVV.

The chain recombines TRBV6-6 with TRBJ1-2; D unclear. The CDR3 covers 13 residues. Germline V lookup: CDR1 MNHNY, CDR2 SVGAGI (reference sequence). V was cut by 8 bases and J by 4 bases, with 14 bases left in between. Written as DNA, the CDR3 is TGTGCCAGCTCCCCGGGAGACATCTATGGCTACACCTTC. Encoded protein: CASSPGDIYGYTF.

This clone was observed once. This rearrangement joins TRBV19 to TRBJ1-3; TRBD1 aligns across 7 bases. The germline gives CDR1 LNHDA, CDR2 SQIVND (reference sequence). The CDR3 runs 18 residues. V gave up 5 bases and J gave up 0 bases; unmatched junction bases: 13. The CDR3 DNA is TGTGCCAGTAGTTCTACCGGGACAGCAACCCTCTCTGGAAACACCATATATTTT. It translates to CASSSTGTATLSGNTIYF. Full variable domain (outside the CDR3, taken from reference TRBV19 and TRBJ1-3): DGGITQSPKYLFRKEGQNVTLSCEQNLNHDAMYWYRQDPGQGLRLIYYSQIVNDFQKGDIAEGYSVSREKKESFPLTVTSAQKNPTAFYLCASSSTGTATLSGNTIYFGEGSWLTVV.

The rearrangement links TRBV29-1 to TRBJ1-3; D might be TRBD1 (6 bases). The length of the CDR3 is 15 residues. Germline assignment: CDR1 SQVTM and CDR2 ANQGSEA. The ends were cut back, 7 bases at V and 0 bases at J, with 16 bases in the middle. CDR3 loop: CSARGGALSGNTIYF. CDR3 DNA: TGCAGCGCGAGAGGGGGGGCGCTCTCTGGAAACACCATATATTTT.

The CDR3 coding sequence is TGTGCCAGCTCACAACTACAGGGGGACACTGAAGCTTTCTTT. This codes for CASSQLQGDTEAFF. This chain uses TRBV18 with TRBJ1-1; 8 bases agree with TRBD1. Germline V gives CDR1 KGHSH, CDR2 LQKENI. The trim removed 4 bases at V and 3 bases at J, leaving 4 bases unmatched. This CDR3 region has 14 residues.

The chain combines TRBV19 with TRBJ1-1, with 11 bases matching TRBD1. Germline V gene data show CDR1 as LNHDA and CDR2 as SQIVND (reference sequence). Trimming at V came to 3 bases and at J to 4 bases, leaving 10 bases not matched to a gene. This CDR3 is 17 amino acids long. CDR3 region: CASSIRGQGAGGTEAFF. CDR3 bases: TGTGCCAGTAGTATTAGAGGACAGGGGGCCGGAGGCACTGAAGCTTTCTTT.

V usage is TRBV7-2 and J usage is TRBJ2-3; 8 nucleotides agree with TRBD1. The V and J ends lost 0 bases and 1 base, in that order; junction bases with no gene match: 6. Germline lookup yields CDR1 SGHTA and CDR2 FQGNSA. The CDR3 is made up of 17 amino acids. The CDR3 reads CASSLAQGARGTDTQYF. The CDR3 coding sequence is TGTGCCAGCAGCTTAGCCCAGGGGGCGCGGGGCACAGATACGCAGTATTTT.